This is a list of T cell receptor beta chains from one sample in a study of T cell responses to AZD1222 COVID-19 vaccine. Method: immunoSEQ multiplex PCR; TCRdb's copy keeps in-frame clones and lacks some. The data hold 120,000 or so clones, with roughly 90% observed a single time. The sample consisted of peripheral blood, taken on day 0 of AZD1222 vaccination. These receptor sequences come from an adult in good health. The CDR3 runs from the conserved cysteine through the conserved F or W. A D gene is named only where the DNA matches it firmly. Clone size is given for some rows only: seen once, a few or many times, or a class if the clone is expanded.

CDR3nt,CDR3aa,d_gene,j_gene,len,v_gene,abundance
TGTGCCAGCAGCTTAGCACAAAAAGAGACCCAGTACTTC,CASSLAQKETQYF,.,TRBJ2-5,13,TRBV11-2,.
TGTGCCAGCAGTCCCCGGGAGCCCAACTATGGCTACACCTTC,CASSPREPNYGYTF,.,TRBJ1-2,14,TRBV27,once
TGCGCCAGCAGTTCGGAGGGAAACTACAATGAGCAGTTCTTC,CASSSEGNYNEQFF,.,TRBJ2-1,14,TRBV10-2,.
TGTGCCAGCAGCTTAGCCCCGGGACGCTCCTACGAGCAGTACTTC,CASSLAPGRSYEQYF,.,TRBJ2-7,15,TRBV7-6,.
TGTGCCAGCAGCTGGGGACAGGGGGCAAGTAATTCACCCCTCCACTTT,CASSWGQGASNSPLHF,TRBD1,TRBJ1-6,16,TRBV5-6,.
TGCAGCGTTGAGGTCAGCACCTACGAGCAGTACTTC,CSVEVSTYEQYF,.,TRBJ2-7,12,TRBV29-1,.
TGTGCCAGCAGCTTAGAGGGTCTGCTCGATGAGCAGTTCTTC,CASSLEGLLDEQFF,.,TRBJ2-1,14,TRBV7-2,.
TGCGCCAGCAGCTCTAACCCGGGGGGTAAGGAGACCCAGTACTTC,CASSSNPGGKETQYF,TRBD2,TRBJ2-5,15,TRBV5-1,once
TGTGCCAGCAGTGAAGTGGGACCGGGTCTCCCCACAGATACGCAGTATTTT,CASSEVGPGLPTDTQYF,.,TRBJ2-3,17,TRBV2,.
TGTGCCAGCAGCGGACTAGCGGGAGGACAACCTATCTACGAGCAGTACTTC,CASSGLAGGQPIYEQYF,TRBD2,TRBJ2-7,17,TRBV27,.
TGTGCCAGCAGCCAAGTTGTCCCTCTCGGGCTAGCGGGAGACGAGCAGTACTTC,CASSQVVPLGLAGDEQYF,TRBD2,TRBJ2-7,18,TRBV3-1/TRBV3-2,.
TGTGCTAGTGGGCCGGACAGCCCTAGCCAGGGCACTGAAGCTTTCTTT,CASGPDSPSQGTEAFF,.,TRBJ1-1,16,TRBV12-5,.
TGTGCCAGCGAGGACTCCACTTACGAGCAGTACTTC,CASEDSTYEQYF,.,TRBJ2-7,12,TRBV28,.
TGTGCCAGCAGCTCCGTAGGCGGGAGAGAGGAGACCCAGTACTTC,CASSSVGGREETQYF,TRBD2,TRBJ2-5,15,TRBV7-3,few
TGCGCCAGCAGCTTGGCTGGCGGGAGAGACCAAGAGACCCAGTACTTC,CASSLAGGRDQETQYF,TRBD2,TRBJ2-5,16,TRBV5-1,.
TGTGCCAGCAGATTGACTAGCGGGAGAAGGTCAGATACGCAGTATTTT,CASRLTSGRRSDTQYF,TRBD2,TRBJ2-3,16,TRBV6-6,.
TGTGCCAGCAGCCCCCCGGGACTAGCGGGGACCTACGAGCAGTACTTC,CASSPPGLAGTYEQYF,TRBD2,TRBJ2-7,16,TRBV5-4,.
TGTGCCAGTAGTATAGATGGGCGGGGGGATACGCAGTATTTT,CASSIDGRGDTQYF,TRBD2,TRBJ2-3,14,TRBV19,.
TGTGCCTGGAGCCCGACAGGGTCTACCTACGAGCAGTACTTC,CAWSPTGSTYEQYF,TRBD1,TRBJ2-7,14,TRBV30,.
TGTGCCAGCAGCCTTTTAGCGGGTGCCTACAATGAGCAGTTCTTC,CASSLLAGAYNEQFF,TRBD2,TRBJ2-1,15,TRBV14,.
TGTGCCAGCAGCTCCCCTCGCACCGGGGAGCTGTTTTTT,CASSSPRTGELFF,.,TRBJ2-2,13,TRBV21-1,.
TGTGCCAGCAGCCCATGGGGGACAGCTGAAAACGAGCAGTACTTC,CASSPWGTAENEQYF,TRBD1,TRBJ2-7,15,TRBV9,.
TGTGCCAGCAGGCGGGGGGACTACAATGAGCAGTTCTTC,CASRRGDYNEQFF,TRBD2,TRBJ2-1,13,TRBV7-8,.
TGTGCCCAAAGGGCGGCTAGCACAGATACGCAGTATTTT,CAQRAASTDTQYF,.,TRBJ2-3,13,TRBV9,.
TGTGCCAGTAGTATAGGACTAGCGGGAGGTTCCAATGAGCAGTTCTTC,CASSIGLAGGSNEQFF,TRBD2,TRBJ2-1,16,TRBV19,.
TGCGCCAGCAGCCAAGGCGTAGCCTACGAGCAGTACTTC,CASSQGVAYEQYF,.,TRBJ2-7,13,TRBV4-1,.
TGTGCCAGCAGTGAGCAGGGGGGTAATGAGCAGTTCTTC,CASSEQGGNEQFF,.,TRBJ2-1,13,TRBV6-1,.
TGTGCCAGCAGCTTAGTTTTTGCCCAGGGCCCGAACACCGGGGAGCTGTTTTTT,CASSLVFAQGPNTGELFF,.,TRBJ2-2,18,TRBV11-2,.
TGTGCCAGCAGCCCCTGGCAGACGGGACAGATAGTTGGGGAGACCCAGTACTTC,CASSPWQTGQIVGETQYF,TRBD1,TRBJ2-5,18,TRBV28,.
TGTGCCATCAGTGAGAGCCACGAGCAGTACTTC,CAISESHEQYF,.,TRBJ2-7,11,TRBV10-3,.
TGTGCCAGCAGCGCCGGCCCGGGACGATTCTTC,CASSAGPGRFF,.,TRBJ2-1,11,TRBV7-2,.
TGTGCCAGCAGCGCCGTATTGGTCGAGCCCCAGCATTTT,CASSAVLVEPQHF,.,TRBJ1-5,13,TRBV7-2,.
TGCGCCAGCGGTATAGCGGGAGGGCCACTCGAGCAGTACTTC,CASGIAGGPLEQYF,TRBD2,TRBJ2-7,14,TRBV5-1,.
TGTGCCAGCAGCTTTAACCTGGGCTACGAGCAGTACTTC,CASSFNLGYEQYF,.,TRBJ2-7,13,TRBV11-1,.
TGTGCCAGCAGGCCCAGGGTCCCTCAGAACACTGAAGCTTTCTTT,CASRPRVPQNTEAFF,.,TRBJ1-1,15,TRBV2,.
TGTGCCAGCAGCCGCGCCAGAAATGAAAAACTGTTTTTT,CASSRARNEKLFF,.,TRBJ1-4,13,TRBV7-9,once